This T cell receptor (beta chain) was retrieved from a study of shared clonotypes between healthy human individuals. Whole-study context: Three CD4 naive, three CD4 memory, two CD8 naive and one CD8 memory plate were used per donor.

Study-wide results and limits: Sampling used blood alone; tissue repertoires probably differ. Clonotypes not shared had lower generation probabilities than those common to all four donors.

Terminally differentiated effector memory CD45RA+ cells were left out of the naive CD8 fraction, which was CD45RO-negative and positively selected for CCR7. Free of recent acute infections or vaccinations, the donors were healthy HIV-negative adults. Profiled with immunoSEQ multiplex PCR; TCRdb holds only in-frame clones, not every one. There are about 1,800,000 clones in the sample; approximately 94% occur only once, and 0.9% to 1.5% lies in the top ten. Germline loops: CDR1 SGHNT, CDR2 YYREEE (reference sequence). Trimming removed 3 bases from V and 0 bases from J; junction bases left unmatched: 1. The CDR3 sequence is 14 residues long. Comments on this clone: Its antigen is as yet unknown.

The chain has TRBV5-4 and TRBJ1-2; 8 bases are shared with TRBD1. Specimen: naive CD8+ T cells sorted from blood. The sequence was collected from a man aged 18 to 30 in good health. CDR3: CASSWGQANYGYTF. Written as DNA, the CDR3 is TGTGCCAGCAGCTGGGGACAGGCTAACTATGGCTACACCTTC.